Each of the 15 T cell receptor beta chains below was sequenced from the same sample in a study of T cell changes during pregnancy in multiple sclerosis. TCRdb's table, derived via immunoSEQ multiplex PCR, lists solely in-frame clones and lacks some. Of 50,000 to 80,000 clones listed, 75% to 95% are singletons. The sample in question was CD8+ T cells from peripheral blood mononuclear cells, obtained before pregnancy. The receptor set was obtained from a female donor with multiple sclerosis, enrolled in a pregnancy study.

The chain has TRBV10-2 and TRBJ1-5, with D perhaps matching TRBD1 (5 bases). The germline V gene has CDR1 WSHSY and CDR2 SAAADI. V lost 9 bases, J lost 6 bases, and 15 bases lay in between. This CDR3 region has 13 residues. As DNA, the CDR3 is TGCGCCAGTTCCCCAGGGTGGGGTCAGCCCCAGCATTTT. Its translation is CASSPGWGQPQHF.

This rearrangement joins TRBV15 to TRBJ1-2, with unresolved D. Trimming removed 3 bases at V and 7 bases at J, with 9 bases between. Per germline, CDR1 LNHNV and CDR2 YYDKDF (reference sequence). The CDR3 covers 12 residues. In DNA, the CDR3 is TGTGCCACCAGCAGGCCTCCCGGTGGCTACACCTTC. Protein: CATSRPPGGYTF.

The V call is TRBV27, the J call TRBJ2-7; TRBD1 agrees at 8 bases. Germline CDR1 is MNHEY and CDR2 is SMNVEV (reference sequence). This CDR3 is 15 amino acids long. J gave up 3 bases and V 5 bases, and 9 bases lay outside the gene matches. The CDR3 DNA is TGTGCCAGCAGTCCCGAGAGGACAGGGTTCTACGAGCAGTACTTC. Encoded protein: CASSPERTGFYEQYF.

The genes are TRBV27 and TRBJ1-6; 8 bases are shared with TRBD1. Trimming at V came to 8 bases and at J to 10 bases, leaving 4 bases not matched to a gene. The CDR3 runs to 12 residues. Germline CDR1 and CDR2: MNHEY and SMNVEV (reference sequence). The CDR3 sequence is CASGTGGSPLHF. CDR3 sequence (DNA): TGTGCCAGCGGCACAGGGGGGTCACCCCTCCACTTT.

The chain has TRBV27 and TRBJ1-1, with TRBD1 identical over 9 bases. The CDR3 is 14 residues long. Trimming took 5 bases from V and 3 from J; bases not matched to a gene: 4. Germline V gene lookup returns CDR1 MNHEY and CDR2 SMNVEV (reference sequence). The CDR3 here is CASSQGTGYTEAFF. The CDR3 DNA is TGTGCCAGCAGTCAAGGGACAGGGTACACTGAAGCTTTCTTT.

This clone was detected once. The rearrangement uses TRBV6-5 and TRBJ1-2; 11 bases are a match to TRBD1. Germline V gene data show CDR1 as MNHEY and CDR2 as SVGAGI. J lost 7 bases, V lost 4 bases, and 2 bases had no gene match. This CDR3 region has 13 residues. Written as DNA, the CDR3 is TGTGCCAGCAGTTTGGACAGGGGGCCTGGCTACACCTTC. Its translation: CASSLDRGPGYTF.

Notes on this clone: At one end the junction does not follow the germline gene, possibly because of a read error. The chain carries TRBV7-7 and TRBJ2-2; 9 nucleotides align to TRBD2. Germline V lookup: CDR1 SSHAT, CDR2 FNYEAQ (reference sequence). This CDR3 spans 19 amino acids. CDR3 in DNA: TGTGCTAGCAGCACCCAAAGAATAGCGGGAGCACTGAACACCGGGGAGCTGTTTTTT. Translating it yields CASSTQRIAGALNTGELFF.

J is TRBJ1-2 and V is TRBV27; D is ambiguous. Germline CDR1 reads MNHEY; CDR2 reads SMNVEV (reference sequence). The CDR3 loop spans 14 amino acids. Trimming stripped 4 bases from V and 7 bases from J, with 16 bases between. Here the CDR3 reads CASSSTARSGGYTF. In DNA, the CDR3 is TGTGCCAGCAGTTCCACGGCCAGGTCCGGTGGCTACACCTTC.

This chain uses TRBV2 with TRBJ1-1; tentatively, D is TRBD1 (5 bases). The CDR3 contains 14 residues. V lost 8 bases to trimming and J lost 4 bases, with 17 bases between them. Germline loops: CDR1 SNHLY, CDR2 FYNNEI. Written as DNA, the CDR3 is TGTGCCAGCGGCTTCAGGGATGCGAGCACTGAAGCTTTCTTT. Residues: CASGFRDASTEAFF.

The chain carries TRBV6-4 and TRBJ1-2; 8 nucleotides align to TRBD1. Germline assignment: CDR1 MRHNA and CDR2 SNTAGT. The ends lost 0 bases at V and 7 bases at J; junction bases unmatched: 7. The CDR3 has 15 residues. CDR3 protein: CASSDSAGGAGGYTF. The CDR3 region has the DNA TGTGCCAGCAGTGACTCGGCAGGGGGCGCGGGTGGCTACACCTTC.

The chain combines TRBV4-1 with TRBJ1-5; D may be TRBD1 (5 bases). The V end was cut by 0 bases, the J end by 5 bases, with 14 bases between. The germline CDR1 and CDR2 sequences are MGHRA and YSYEKL. This CDR3 spans 16 amino acids. CDR3: CASSQDHRQGYQPQHF. As DNA, the CDR3 is TGCGCCAGCAGCCAAGATCATCGGCAGGGTTATCAGCCCCAGCATTTT.

The genes are TRBV6-6 and TRBJ1-1; D possibly corresponds to TRBD1 (5 bases). CDR3 size: 14 residues. Trimming shortened V by 6 bases and J by 0 bases, and 11 bases separated the two germline ends. The V gene's germline CDR1 is MNHNY and CDR2 SVGAGI (reference sequence). In DNA, the CDR3 is TGTGCCAGCAGCCCGGGGGATATGAACACTGAAGCTTTCTTT. Translation: CASSPGDMNTEAFF.

The chain uses TRBV9 and TRBJ1-1, with D perhaps matching TRBD1 (5 bases). CDR3 length: 14 amino acids. CDR1 and CDR2 from the germline V gene are SGDLS and YYNGEE. The ends were cut back, 3 bases at V and 6 bases at J, with 15 bases in the middle. The CDR3 here is CASSGEAWGPEAFF. Written as DNA, the CDR3 is TGTGCCAGCAGCGGAGAAGCCTGGGGCCCTGAAGCTTTCTTT.

The chain links TRBV2 to TRBJ1-2; D not resolved. The CDR3 length is 13 residues. The germline CDR1 and CDR2 sequences are SNHLY and FYNNEI. V gave up 7 bases and J gave up 1 base, with 10 bases separating them. CDR3: CASITTLNYGYTF. In nucleotides, the CDR3 is TGTGCCAGCATTACGACACTTAACTATGGCTACACCTTC.

V gene TRBV15 combines with J gene TRBJ1-1, with D possibly being TRBD1 (5 bases). V lost 5 bases and J lost 1, with 11 bases in between. The CDR3 is 14 residues long. CDR1 LNHNV and CDR2 YYDKDF come from the germline V gene (reference sequence). The CDR3 loop reads CATSFRASNTEAFF. The CDR3 DNA follows: TGTGCCACCAGCTTCAGGGCCTCGAACACTGAAGCTTTCTTT.